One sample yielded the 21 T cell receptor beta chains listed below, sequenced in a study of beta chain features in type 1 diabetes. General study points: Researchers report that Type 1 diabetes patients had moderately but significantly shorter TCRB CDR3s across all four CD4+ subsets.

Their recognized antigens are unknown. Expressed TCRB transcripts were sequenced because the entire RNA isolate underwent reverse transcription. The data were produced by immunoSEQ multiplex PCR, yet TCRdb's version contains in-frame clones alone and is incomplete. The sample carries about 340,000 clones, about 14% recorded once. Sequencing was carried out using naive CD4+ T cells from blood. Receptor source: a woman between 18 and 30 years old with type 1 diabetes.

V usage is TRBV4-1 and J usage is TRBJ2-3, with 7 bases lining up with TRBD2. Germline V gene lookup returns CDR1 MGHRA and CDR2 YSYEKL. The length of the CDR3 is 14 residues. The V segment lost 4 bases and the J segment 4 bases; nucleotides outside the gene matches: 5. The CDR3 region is CASSPRLAPDTQYF. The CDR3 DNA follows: TGCGCCAGCAGCCCTCGACTAGCCCCAGATACGCAGTATTTT.

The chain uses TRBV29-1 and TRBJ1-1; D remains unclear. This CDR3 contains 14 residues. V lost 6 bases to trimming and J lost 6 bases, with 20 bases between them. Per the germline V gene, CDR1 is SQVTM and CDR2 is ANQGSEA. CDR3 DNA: TGCAGCGTGGCCCTACGTTTAGGAGCCCCTGAAGCTTTCTTT. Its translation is CSVALRLGAPEAFF.

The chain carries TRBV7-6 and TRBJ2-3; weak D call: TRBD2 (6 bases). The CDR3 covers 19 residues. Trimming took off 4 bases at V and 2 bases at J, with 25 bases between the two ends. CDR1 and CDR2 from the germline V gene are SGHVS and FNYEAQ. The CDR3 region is CASSWSPPGSRIDTDTQYF. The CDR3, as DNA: TGTGCCAGCAGCTGGAGTCCACCCGGGAGCCGAATAGACACAGATACGCAGTATTTT.

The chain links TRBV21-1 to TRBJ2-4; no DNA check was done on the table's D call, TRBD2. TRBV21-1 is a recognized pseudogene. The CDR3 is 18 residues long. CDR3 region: CASSNFSGVGWAKNIQYF. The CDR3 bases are TGTGCCAGCAGCAACTTTAGCGGGGTGGGGTGGGCCAAAAACATTCAGTACTTC.

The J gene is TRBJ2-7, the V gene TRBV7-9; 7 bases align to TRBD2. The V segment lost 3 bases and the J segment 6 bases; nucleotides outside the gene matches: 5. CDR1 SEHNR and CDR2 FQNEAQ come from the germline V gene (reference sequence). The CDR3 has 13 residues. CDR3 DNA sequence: TGTGCCAGCAGCTTCGGGTGGGAGGGCGAGCAGTACTTC. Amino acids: CASSFGWEGEQYF.

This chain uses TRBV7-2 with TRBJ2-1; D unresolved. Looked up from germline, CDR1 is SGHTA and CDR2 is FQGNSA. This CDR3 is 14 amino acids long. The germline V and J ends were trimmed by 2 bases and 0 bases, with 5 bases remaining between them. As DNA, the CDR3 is TGTGCCAGCAGCTTATGGAGCTCCTACAATGAGCAGTTCTTC. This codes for CASSLWSSYNEQFF.

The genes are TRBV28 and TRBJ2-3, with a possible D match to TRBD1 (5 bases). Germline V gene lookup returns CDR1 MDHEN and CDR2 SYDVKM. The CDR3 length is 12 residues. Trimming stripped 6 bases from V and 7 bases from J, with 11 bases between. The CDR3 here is CASSSQGNTQYF. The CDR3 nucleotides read TGTGCCAGCAGCTCCCAGGGAAATACGCAGTATTTT.

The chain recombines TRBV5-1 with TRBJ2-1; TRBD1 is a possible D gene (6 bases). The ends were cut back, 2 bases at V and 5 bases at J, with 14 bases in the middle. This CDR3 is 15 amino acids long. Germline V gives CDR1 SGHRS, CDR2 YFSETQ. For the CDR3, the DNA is TGCGCCAGCAGCTTTGGGGGCCTCCGGAACAATGAGCAGTTCTTC. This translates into CASSFGGLRNNEQFF.

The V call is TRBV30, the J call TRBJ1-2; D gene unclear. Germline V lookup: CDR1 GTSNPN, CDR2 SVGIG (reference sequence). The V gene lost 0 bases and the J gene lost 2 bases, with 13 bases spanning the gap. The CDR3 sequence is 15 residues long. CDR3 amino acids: CAWSVLGVPNYGYTF. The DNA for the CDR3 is TGTGCCTGGAGTGTACTCGGGGTGCCGAACTATGGCTACACCTTC. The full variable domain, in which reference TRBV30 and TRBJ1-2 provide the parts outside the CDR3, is SQTIHQWPATLVQPVGSPLSLECTVEGTSNPNLYWYRQAAGRGLQLLFYSVGIGQISSEVPQNLSASRPQDRQFILSSKKLLLSDSGFYLCAWSVLGVPNYGYTFGSGTRLTVV.

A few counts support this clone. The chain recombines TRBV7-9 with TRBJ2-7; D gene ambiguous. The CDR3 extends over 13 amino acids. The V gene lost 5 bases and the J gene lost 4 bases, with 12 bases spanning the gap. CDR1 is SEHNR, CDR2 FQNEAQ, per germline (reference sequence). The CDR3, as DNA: TGTGCCAGCAGCCCCGCATATCTATACGAGCAGTACTTC. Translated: CASSPAYLYEQYF.

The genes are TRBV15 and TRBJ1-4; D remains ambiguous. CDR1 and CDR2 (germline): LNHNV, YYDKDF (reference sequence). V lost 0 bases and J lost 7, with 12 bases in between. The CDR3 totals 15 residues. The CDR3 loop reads CATSRDSIGGEKLFF. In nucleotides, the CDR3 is TGTGCCACCAGCAGAGATAGTATCGGTGGTGAAAAACTGTTTTTT.

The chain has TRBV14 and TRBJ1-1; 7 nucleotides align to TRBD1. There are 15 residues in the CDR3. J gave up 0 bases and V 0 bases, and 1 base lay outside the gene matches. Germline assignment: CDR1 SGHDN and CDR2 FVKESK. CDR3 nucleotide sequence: TGTGCCAGCAGCCAAGAGGGGACAGTGAACACTGAAGCTTTCTTT. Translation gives CASSQEGTVNTEAFF.

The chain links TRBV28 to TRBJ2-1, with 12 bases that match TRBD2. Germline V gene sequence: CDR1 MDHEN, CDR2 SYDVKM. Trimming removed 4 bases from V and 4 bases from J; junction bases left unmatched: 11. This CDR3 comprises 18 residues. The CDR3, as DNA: TGTGCCAGCAGTTCACCGTTGACTAGCGGGAGCGGGTACAATGAGCAGTTCTTC. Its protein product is CASSSPLTSGSGYNEQFF.

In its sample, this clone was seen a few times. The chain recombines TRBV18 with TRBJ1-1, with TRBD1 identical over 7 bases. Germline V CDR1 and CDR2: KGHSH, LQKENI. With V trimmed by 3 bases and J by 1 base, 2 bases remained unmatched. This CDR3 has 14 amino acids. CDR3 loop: CASSPGQPNTEAFF. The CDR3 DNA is TGTGCCAGCTCACCGGGACAGCCGAACACTGAAGCTTTCTTT. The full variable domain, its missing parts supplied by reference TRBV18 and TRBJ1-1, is NAGVMQNPRHLVRRRGQEARLRCSPMKGHSHVYWYRQLPEEGLKFMVYLQKENIIDESGMPKERFSAEFPKEGPSILRIQQVVRGDSAAYFCASSPGQPNTEAFFGQGTRLTVV.

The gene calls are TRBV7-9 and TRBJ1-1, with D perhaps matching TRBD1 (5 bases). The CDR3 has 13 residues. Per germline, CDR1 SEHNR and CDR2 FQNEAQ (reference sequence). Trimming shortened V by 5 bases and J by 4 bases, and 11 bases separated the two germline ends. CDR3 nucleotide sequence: TGTGCCAGCAGCCAGGGCCAGGCCACTGAAGCTTTCTTT. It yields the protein CASSQGQATEAFF.

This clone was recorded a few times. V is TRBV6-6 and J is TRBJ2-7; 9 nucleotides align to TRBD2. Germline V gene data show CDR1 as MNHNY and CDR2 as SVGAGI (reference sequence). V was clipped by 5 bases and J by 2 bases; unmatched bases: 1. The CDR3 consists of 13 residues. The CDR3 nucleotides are TGTGCCAGCAGTATAGCGGGAGCCTACGAGCAGTACGTC. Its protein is CASSIAGAYEQYV.

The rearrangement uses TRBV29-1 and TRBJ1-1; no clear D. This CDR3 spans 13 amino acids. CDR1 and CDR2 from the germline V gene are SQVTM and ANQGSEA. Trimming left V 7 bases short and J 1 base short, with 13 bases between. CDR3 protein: CSAQRERNTEAFF. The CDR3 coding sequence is TGCAGCGCCCAGAGGGAAAGGAACACTGAAGCTTTCTTT.

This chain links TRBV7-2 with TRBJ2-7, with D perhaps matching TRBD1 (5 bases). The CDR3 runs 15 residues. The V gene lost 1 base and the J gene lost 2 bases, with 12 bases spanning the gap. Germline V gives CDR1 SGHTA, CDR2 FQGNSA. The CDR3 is CASSLEWGRPYEQYF. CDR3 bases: TGTGCCAGCAGCTTAGAATGGGGCAGACCCTACGAGCAGTACTTC.

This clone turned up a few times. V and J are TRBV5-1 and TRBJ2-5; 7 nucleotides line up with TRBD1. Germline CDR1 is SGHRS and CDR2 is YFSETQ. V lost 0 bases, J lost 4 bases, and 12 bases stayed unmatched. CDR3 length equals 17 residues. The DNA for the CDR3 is TGCGCCAGCAGCTTGGTCTCCACCGGGACAGAATTAGAGACCCAGTACTTC. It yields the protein CASSLVSTGTELETQYF.

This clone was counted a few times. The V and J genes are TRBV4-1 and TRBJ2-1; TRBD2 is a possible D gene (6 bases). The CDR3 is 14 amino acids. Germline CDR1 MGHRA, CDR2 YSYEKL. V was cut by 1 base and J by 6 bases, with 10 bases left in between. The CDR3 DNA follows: TGCGCCAGCAGCCAAGCGCCTAGCGTCAATGAGCAGTTCTTC. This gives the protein CASSQAPSVNEQFF.

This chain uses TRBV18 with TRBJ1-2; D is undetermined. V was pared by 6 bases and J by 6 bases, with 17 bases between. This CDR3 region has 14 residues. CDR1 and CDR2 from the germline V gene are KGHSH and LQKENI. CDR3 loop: CASSLASGVHGYTF. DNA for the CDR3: TGTGCCAGCTCCCTGGCTAGCGGAGTTCATGGCTACACCTTC.